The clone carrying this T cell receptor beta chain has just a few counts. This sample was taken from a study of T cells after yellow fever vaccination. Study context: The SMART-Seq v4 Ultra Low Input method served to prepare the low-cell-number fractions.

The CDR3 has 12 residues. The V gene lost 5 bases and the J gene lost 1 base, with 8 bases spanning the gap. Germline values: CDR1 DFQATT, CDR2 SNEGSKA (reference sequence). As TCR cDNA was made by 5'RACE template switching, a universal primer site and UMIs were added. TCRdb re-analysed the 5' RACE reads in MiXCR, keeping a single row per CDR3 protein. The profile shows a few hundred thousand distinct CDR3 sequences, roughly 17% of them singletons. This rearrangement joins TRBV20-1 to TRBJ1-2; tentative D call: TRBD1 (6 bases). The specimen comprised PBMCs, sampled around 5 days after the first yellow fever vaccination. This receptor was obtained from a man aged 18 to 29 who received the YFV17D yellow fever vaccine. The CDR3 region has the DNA TGCAGTGCTGGGGACAATAACTATGGCTACACCTTC. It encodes CSAGDNNYGYTF.